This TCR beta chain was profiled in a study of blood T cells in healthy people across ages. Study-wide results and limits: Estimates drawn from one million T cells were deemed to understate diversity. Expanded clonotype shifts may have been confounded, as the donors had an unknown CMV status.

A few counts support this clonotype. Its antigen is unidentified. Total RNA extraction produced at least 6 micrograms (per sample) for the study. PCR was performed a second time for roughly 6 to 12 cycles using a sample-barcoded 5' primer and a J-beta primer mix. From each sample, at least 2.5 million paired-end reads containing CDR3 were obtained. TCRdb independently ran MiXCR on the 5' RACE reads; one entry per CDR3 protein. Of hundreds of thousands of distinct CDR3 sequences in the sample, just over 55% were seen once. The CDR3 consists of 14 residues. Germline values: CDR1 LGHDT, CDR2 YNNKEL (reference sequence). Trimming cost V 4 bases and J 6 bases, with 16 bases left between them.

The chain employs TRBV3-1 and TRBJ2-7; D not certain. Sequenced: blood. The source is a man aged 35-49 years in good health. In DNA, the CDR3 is TGTGCCAGCAGCCGCGAGCACGAGAGGTCCGAGCAGTACTTC. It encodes CASSREHERSEQYF.